This passage covers 27 T cell receptor beta chains from one sample sequenced in a study of beta chain features in type 1 diabetes. Expressed TCRB transcripts were sequenced because the entire RNA isolate underwent reverse transcription. Measured with immunoSEQ multiplex PCR; TCRdb has only the in-frame clones, and not every one. The data contain about 360,000 clones, roughly 12% of them singletons. Input material: naive CD4+ T cells from blood. The receptors derive from a man younger than 35 in good health.

The rearrangement uses TRBV4-1 and TRBJ1-1; 9 bases map to TRBD1. The trim removed 1 base at V and 3 bases at J, leaving 6 bases unmatched. Germline V gives CDR1 MGHRA, CDR2 YSYEKL. CDR3 length: 16 residues. The CDR3 reads CASSQGTGGKDTEAFF. In DNA form, the CDR3 reads TGCGCCAGCAGCCAAGGAACAGGGGGCAAGGACACTGAAGCTTTCTTT.

This sequence joins TRBV30 and TRBJ1-5; D ambiguous. CDR1 is GTSNPN, CDR2 SVGIG, per germline (reference sequence). The ends were cut back, 2 bases at V and 5 bases at J, with 7 bases in the middle. The CDR3 sequence is 12 residues long. DNA of the CDR3: TGTGCCTGGAGTAGAGGGCATCAGCCCCAGCATTTT. It yields the protein CAWSRGHQPQHF.

V is TRBV30 and J is TRBJ2-7, with 11 bases aligning to TRBD1. CDR3 length: 15 amino acids. The V gene end was trimmed by 0 bases and the J gene end by 9 bases; junction bases not matched to a gene: 10. The germline V gene has CDR1 GTSNPN and CDR2 SVGIG (reference sequence). CDR3 residues: CAWSVLIGTGGWQYF. The CDR3 DNA sequence: TGTGCCTGGAGTGTTCTAATAGGGACAGGGGGGTGGCAGTACTTC.

CDR3 sequence reads: CASSVTGGNTEAFF. CDR3 in DNA: TGTGCCAGCAGCGTCACAGGGGGCAACACTGAAGCTTTCTTT. The rearrangement uses TRBV9 and TRBJ1-1; TRBD1 agrees at 9 bases. After removal of 2 bases from V and 2 bases from J, the junction contained 1 base not matched to a gene. Germline values: CDR1 SGDLS, CDR2 YYNGEE. The CDR3 has 14 residues.

V usage is TRBV6-5 and J usage is TRBJ1-5; D is perhaps TRBD1 (5 bases). V shed 6 bases and J shed 6 bases, with 9 bases lying between them. The germline V gene encodes CDR1 MNHEY and CDR2 SVGAGI. The CDR3 is 12 residues long. The CDR3 bases are TGTGCCAGCAGGGCAGGGTCTCAGCCCCAGCATTTT. It codes for CASRAGSQPQHF.

The chain joins TRBV27 to TRBJ2-3; D might be TRBD1 (5 bases). V shed 0 bases and J shed 3 bases, with 10 bases lying between them. The CDR3 has 15 amino acids. The germline V gene encodes CDR1 MNHEY and CDR2 SMNVEV (reference sequence). The CDR3 region is CASSLSGVETDTQYF. CDR3 coding DNA: TGTGCCAGCAGTTTATCAGGGGTCGAAACAGATACGCAGTATTTT.

V usage is TRBV5-4 and J usage is TRBJ2-1; D not certain. This CDR3 has 11 amino acids. Trimming stripped 5 bases from V and 9 bases from J, with 9 bases between. Germline CDR1 and CDR2: SGHNT and YYREEE (reference sequence). The CDR3 DNA is TGTGCCAGCAGGCAACACAGTGAGCAGTTCTTC. This codes for CASRQHSEQFF.

The rearrangement joins TRBV7-2 to TRBJ2-1; TRBD2 matches at 7 bases. The CDR3 covers 13 residues. The J segment lost 8 bases and the V segment lost 4 bases, leaving 5 bases of the junction unmatched. Per the germline V gene, CDR1 is SGHTA and CDR2 is FQGNSA. CDR3 protein: CASSSRGRDEQFF. The CDR3 coding sequence is TGTGCCAGCAGCTCGCGGGGGAGGGATGAGCAGTTCTTC.

This clone was seen ten or more times. The rearrangement joins TRBV7-9 to TRBJ2-3, with 7 bases aligning to TRBD2. Germline V lookup: CDR1 SEHNR, CDR2 FQNEAQ (reference sequence). J gave up 4 bases and V 5 bases, and 3 bases lay outside the gene matches. The CDR3 has 13 amino acids. The CDR3 loop is CASSMTSSDTQYF. CDR3 in DNA: TGTGCCAGCAGCATGACTAGCTCAGATACGCAGTATTTT.

The chain carries TRBV5-1 and TRBJ2-3; maybe TRBD2 (5 bases). V was shortened by 4 bases and J by 4 bases, with 13 bases between the two germline ends. Looked up from germline, CDR1 is SGHRS and CDR2 is YFSETQ. There are 14 residues in the CDR3. As DNA, the CDR3 is TGCGCCAGCAGCCCCGGGGTAATGGCAGATACGCAGTATTTT. It specifies CASSPGVMADTQYF. Complete variable domain (other parts from reference TRBV5-1 and TRBJ2-3): KAGVTQTPRYLIKTRGQQVTLSCSPISGHRSVSWYQQTPGQGLQFLFEYFSETQRNKGNFPGRFSGRQFSNSRSEMNVSTLELGDSALYLCASSPGVMADTQYFGPGTRLTVL.

This clone was counted between two and nine times. The rearrangement links TRBV6-1 to TRBJ1-2, with 7 positions matching TRBD1. The junction had 3 bases not matched to a gene; V was cut back by 8 bases and J by 0 bases. CDR1 and CDR2 from the germline V gene are MNHNS and SASEGT. The CDR3 runs to 13 residues. The CDR3 sequence: CASEDRPNYGYTF. CDR3 DNA: TGTGCCAGCGAGGACAGGCCTAACTATGGCTACACCTTC.

The DNA for the CDR3 is TGTGCCAGCTCTCCGAGAACAACAGGGGGCTCTGGAAACACCATATATTTT. It specifies CASSPRTTGGSGNTIYF. This chain connects TRBV18 to TRBJ1-3, with 8 positions matching TRBD1. The CDR3 runs to 17 residues. The V and J ends lost 6 bases and 0 bases, in that order; junction bases with no gene match: 10. CDR1 is KGHSH and CDR2 is LQKENI in the germline V gene.

This clone has more than one count but fewer than ten. The rearrangement uses TRBV28 and TRBJ1-5; D remains unclear. The CDR3 spans 14 residues. Germline V gives CDR1 MDHEN, CDR2 SYDVKM. V was clipped by 2 bases and J by 8 bases, with 13 bases between them. The CDR3 bases are TGTGCCAGCAGTTTAGCGCGGCGCCGCGAGCCCCAGCATTTT. Its translation: CASSLARRREPQHF.

For this clone: At one end the junction does not follow the germline gene, possibly because of a read error. The rearrangement uses TRBV6-1 and TRBJ2-7, with D hard to call. Germline CDR1 reads MNHNS; CDR2 reads SASEGT. CDR3 length: 11 residues. The CDR3 DNA is TGTGCCAGCAGTGAAGCGTCCTATCGTCGCTTC. It specifies CASSEASYRRF.

The V call is TRBV5-1, the J call TRBJ2-1; 14 bases are a match to TRBD2. Germline lookup yields CDR1 SGHRS and CDR2 YFSETQ. Trimming at V came to 4 bases and at J to 6 bases, leaving 18 bases not matched to a gene. The CDR3 runs 20 residues. The CDR3 bases are TGCGCCAGCAGCCGACGACCCGGGACTAGCGGGAGTCCAACCTCCAATGAGCAGTTCTTC. It encodes CASSRRPGTSGSPTSNEQFF.

This clone was detected only a few times. This chain uses TRBV30 with TRBJ1-4, with 7 bases identical to TRBD1. This CDR3 has 15 amino acids. CDR1 GTSNPN and CDR2 SVGIG come from the germline V gene (reference sequence). Trimming cost V 3 bases and J 5 bases; bases outside gene matches: 9. The CDR3 DNA sequence: TGTGCCTGGAGAGGTACTCACAGGGGAAATGAAAAACTGTTTTTT. Amino acid sequence: CAWRGTHRGNEKLFF.

The CDR3 reads CASSLIRTLGTGRYEQYF. The CDR3 bases are TGTGCCAGCAGCTTAATCCGGACTTTGGGGACAGGCCGCTACGAGCAGTACTTC. This chain connects TRBV11-2 to TRBJ2-7; 8 bases agree with TRBD1. The CDR3 is 18 residues long. V was pared by 2 bases and J by 3 bases, with 15 bases of the junction left unmatched. Germline CDR1 reads SGHAT; CDR2 reads FQNNGV.

This clone came up a few times. The chain is built from TRBV28 and TRBJ1-1; possibly TRBD1 for D (6 bases). The CDR3 has 14 amino acids. The V end was cut by 4 bases, the J end by 9 bases, with 18 bases between. Germline lookup yields CDR1 MDHEN and CDR2 SYDVKM. DNA of the CDR3: TGTGCCAGCAGTTCCTCCCATGAGGGGGGGAAAGCTTTCTTT. This gives the protein CASSSSHEGGKAFF.

This chain connects TRBV6-6 to TRBJ2-1, with D maybe TRBD1 (5 bases). The CDR3 contains 15 residues. Germline V lookup: CDR1 MNHNY, CDR2 SVGAGI (reference sequence). Trimming removed 0 bases from V and 5 bases from J, with 11 bases in between. The CDR3, as DNA: TGTGCCAGCAGTTACTCTGCTCCAGGGAACAATGAGCAGTTCTTC. It is translated as CASSYSAPGNNEQFF.

V gene TRBV4-1 combines with J gene TRBJ2-7; maybe TRBD1 (6 bases). Germline V gene lookup returns CDR1 MGHRA and CDR2 YSYEKL. The CDR3 extends over 16 amino acids. V was shortened by 4 bases and J by 3 bases, with 19 bases between the two germline ends. The CDR3 DNA follows: TGCGCCAGCAGCCGTGGAACAGGGAGAAAGTACTACGAGCAGTACTTC. Amino acid sequence: CASSRGTGRKYYEQYF.

V usage is TRBV5-1 and J usage is TRBJ2-7, with 11 bases aligning to TRBD2. The CDR3 sequence is 16 residues long. The junction had 13 bases not matched to a gene; V was cut back by 4 bases and J by 7 bases. Germline CDR1 reads SGHRS; CDR2 reads YFSETQ. The CDR3 nucleotides are TGCGCCAGCAGCACGGGGACTAGCGGAGCTGGGTTGGAGCAGTACTTC. This gives the protein CASSTGTSGAGLEQYF.

This clone has more than one count but fewer than ten. The chain uses TRBV4-2 and TRBJ2-7, with TRBD2 identical over 7 bases. This CDR3 has 19 amino acids. The J segment lost 3 bases and the V segment lost 3 bases, leaving 20 bases of the junction unmatched. Germline CDR1 and CDR2: LGHNA and YNFKEQ. The CDR3 sequence: CASSHHTPSGRDNRYEQYF. The CDR3 nucleotides read TGTGCCAGCAGCCACCACACCCCCAGTGGGAGGGATAATCGCTACGAGCAGTACTTC.

The chain couples TRBV29-1 to TRBJ1-1; 8 nucleotides agree with TRBD1. In germline, CDR1 is SQVTM, CDR2 ANQGSEA. This CDR3 has 12 amino acids. The junction had 5 bases not matched to a gene; V was cut back by 6 bases and J by 5 bases. The chain's CDR3 is CSVRQGWTEAFF. The CDR3 DNA follows: TGCAGCGTGCGACAGGGGTGGACTGAAGCTTTCTTT.

This clone was observed a handful of times. The chain employs TRBV19 and TRBJ2-3; D not resolved. CDR3 length: 15 amino acids. Germline-derived CDR1 and CDR2 are LNHDA and SQIVND (reference sequence). The V and J ends lost 7 bases and 5 bases respectively, with 19 bases between them. This CDR3 reads CASTQDSPVGDTQYF. In nucleotides, the CDR3 is TGTGCCAGTACCCAAGACTCGCCGGTGGGAGATACGCAGTATTTT.

The table lists this clone with a few counts. J is TRBJ1-2 and V is TRBV6-5; D is perhaps TRBD1 (6 bases). This CDR3 comprises 13 residues. Trimming stripped 7 bases from V and 6 bases from J, with 15 bases between. Germline V lookup: CDR1 MNHEY, CDR2 SVGAGI. DNA of the CDR3: TGTGCCAGCATCGACTATGGGACAAATGGCTACACCTTC. This codes for CASIDYGTNGYTF.

In its sample, this clone was seen a few times. V gene TRBV7-2 combines with J gene TRBJ2-3, with 9 positions matching TRBD2. The CDR3 runs 17 residues. J gave up 4 bases and V 4 bases, and 12 bases lay outside the gene matches. The germline gives CDR1 SGHTA, CDR2 FQGNSA. CDR3 bases: TGTGCCAGCAGCTACAGGGTAACTAGCGGGTCCCCAGATACGCAGTATTTT. Its translation: CASSYRVTSGSPDTQYF.

The chain uses TRBV4-1 and TRBJ2-1, with 9 bases matching TRBD2. Trimming cost V 1 base and J 5 bases; bases outside gene matches: 9. The germline CDR1 and CDR2 sequences are MGHRA and YSYEKL. The CDR3 extends over 17 amino acids. The CDR3 loop is CASSQGGGRADDNEQFF. CDR3 DNA: TGCGCCAGCAGCCAAGGCGGCGGGAGGGCCGACGACAATGAGCAGTTCTTC.